Detailed here is one TCR beta chain. Antigen unknown. Germline assignment: CDR1 SGHVS and CDR2 FQNEAQ. V lost 5 bases and J lost 6; bases outside the gene matches: 8. This CDR3 has 14 residues. The data were taken from a study of identical twins. One entry per CDR3 protein results from TCRdb running MiXCR on the 5' RACE reads. The table has 400,000 to 500,000 distinct CDR3 sequences, around 18% seen once. Regarding the study as a whole: Carriage of fewer insertions was seen in abundant cord blood beta clonotypes, whereas memory repertoires showed none.

This TCR was recovered from a middle-aged man in good health. The source material was naive T cells sorted from blood. V gene TRBV7-8 combines with J gene TRBJ2-7; 9 nucleotides match TRBD2. CDR3 DNA: TGTGCCAGCAGCCGCTGGCGGGAGGGCCTCGAGCAGTACTTC. Translated, it gives CASSRWREGLEQYF.